This T cell receptor beta chain was obtained from a study of cytomegalovirus exposure and HLA in healthy donors. Study-wide findings and caveats: A later analysis appeared to link common viral pathogens to several of the most significant clusters. In a later analysis, V- and J-gene trimming of beta chains associated with a DCLRE1C missense variant, replicated independently. Cytomegalovirus association was listed for 150 to 200 TCR beta chains.

About this clone: Its antigen is still unknown.

PCR primers comprised 60 Vbeta and 13 Jbeta primers. Profiled with immunoSEQ multiplex PCR; TCRdb holds only in-frame clones, not every one. The table records approximately 90,000 clones, around 77% of them present only once. The CDR3 covers 13 residues. After removal of 2 bases from V and 6 bases from J, the junction contained 2 bases not matched to a gene. Germline V lookup: CDR1 ENHRY, CDR2 SYGVKD. The chain combines TRBV10-3 with TRBJ1-2; 8 nucleotides align to TRBD1. The sequence derives from a middle-aged man in good health and CMV-seronegative. The specimen sequenced was PBMCs. CDR3 loop: CAISEADRDGYTF. The CDR3 bases are TGTGCCATCAGTGAGGCGGACAGGGATGGCTACACCTTC.